This T cell receptor (beta chain) was identified during a study of T-cell reconstitution after alpha-beta-depleted transplantation in children. Overall study results and limits: About two months after transplant, alpha-beta T cells reportedly came from several hundred expanded graft clones. At the one-year point after transplant, T-cell counts and TCRbeta diversity were found to come mostly from T cells that had been newly produced.

This clonotype has just a few counts. What it binds is not known. Using unique molecular identifiers, the investigators prepared the TCRbeta library. TCRdb reprocessed the PCR reads with MiXCR, giving one entry per CDR3 protein. The table lists hundreds of thousands of distinct CDR3 sequences, around 17% of them singletons, with under 6% in the top ten. The CDR3 sequence is 16 residues long. Germline lookup yields CDR1 SGHKS and CDR2 YYEKEE (reference sequence). The V and J ends lost 0 bases and 6 bases, in that order; junction bases with no gene match: 6. This chain uses TRBV5-5 with TRBJ2-1; 10 bases align to TRBD2. The specimen was PBMCs, mostly from graft donor cells, collected 360 days after TCRalphabeta/CD19-depleted stem cell transplant. The source is a male patient under 18 who had a stem cell transplant for acute lymphoblastic leukemia, so the T cells may come from the graft donor. The chain's CDR3 is CASSLVSSGRTNEQFF. In DNA, the CDR3 is TGTGCCAGCAGCTTGGTTTCTAGCGGGAGAACCAATGAGCAGTTCTTC. The complete variable domain, with remaining parts taken from reference TRBV5-5 and TRBJ2-1, reads DAGVTQSPTHLIKTRGQQVTLRCSPISGHKSVSWYQQVLGQGPQFIFQYYEKEERGRGNFPDRFSARQFPNYSSELNVNALLLGDSALYLCASSLVSSGRTNEQFFGPGTRLTVL.